This T cell receptor (beta chain) was recovered during a study of OX40 agonist ivuxolimab in advanced cancers. About the study: Ivuxolimab, which is an agonistic anti-OX40 (CD134) antibody, was administered to the patients. Partial responses occurred in three patients (one hepatocellular carcinoma, two cutaneous melanoma). Whole-study results and caveats: Both blood CD4+ and CD8+ T cells showed clonal growth by week 6 at 0.1 to 3.0 mg/kg. Some nonresponders also had low normalized T-cell clonal expansion.

The repertoire was sequenced with immunoSEQ multiplex PCR; TCRdb's copy has only in-frame clones and lacks some. Here the sample spans approximately 32,000 clones, around 90% being singletons. As concerns this clone: Its antigen is currently unknown.

This receptor was identified in an adult with an advanced solid tumor such as melanoma, head and neck, liver or kidney cancer. The sample here was CD4+ or CD8+ T cells sorted from blood, taken in a trial of the OX40 agonist ivuxolimab.

The CDR3 nucleotides read TGCAGCGGCCTGGGACAGGAAAACATTCAGTACTTC. Its translation: CSGLGQENIQYF. The genes are TRBV29-1 and TRBJ2-4; TRBD1 agrees at 8 bases. The CDR3 is made up of 12 amino acids. With V trimmed by 7 bases and J by 5 bases, 4 bases remained unmatched. Germline lookup yields CDR1 SQVTM and CDR2 ANQGSEA.